This record looks at one T cell receptor (beta chain) sequence and its context. Its antigen is currently unknown. There are 14 residues in the CDR3. Germline CDR1 SNHLY, CDR2 FYNNEI. V shed 8 bases, J shed 1 base, and the junction held 2 bases outside the gene matches. This specimen comes from a study of radiotherapy plus CTLA-4 blockade in lung cancer. Overall study: 18% of patients responded objectively, and around 31% achieved disease control. Study-level findings and limits: There was expansion of tumor-derived TCR clones in blood after radiotherapy plus ipilimumab.

Sequencing was performed with immunoSEQ multiplex PCR; in TCRdb, only in-frame clones are kept and a portion is missing. The sample has tens of thousands of clones; around 80% are singletons. The chain joins TRBV2 to TRBJ2-2; 9 positions match TRBD1. This specimen consisted of peripheral blood, obtained from a patient treated with radiotherapy plus ipilimumab. This clonotype was obtained from a human donor with non-small cell lung cancer who had stable disease on radiotherapy plus ipilimumab. This CDR3 reads CASLGQGNTGELFF. The CDR3 DNA is TGTGCCAGCCTGGGACAGGGGAACACCGGGGAGCTGTTTTTT.